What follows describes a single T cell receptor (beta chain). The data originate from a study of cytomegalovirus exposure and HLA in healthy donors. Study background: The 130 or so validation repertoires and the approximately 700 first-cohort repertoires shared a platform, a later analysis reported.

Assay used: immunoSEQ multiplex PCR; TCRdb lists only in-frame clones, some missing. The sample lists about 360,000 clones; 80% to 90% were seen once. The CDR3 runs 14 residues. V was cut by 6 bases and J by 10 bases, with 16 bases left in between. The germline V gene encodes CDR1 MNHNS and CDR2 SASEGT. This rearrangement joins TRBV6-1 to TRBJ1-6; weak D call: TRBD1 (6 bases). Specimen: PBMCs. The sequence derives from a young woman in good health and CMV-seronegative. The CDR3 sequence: CASRVETGSSPLHF. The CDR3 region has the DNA TGTGCCAGCAGGGTAGAGACAGGATCATCACCCCTCCACTTT.